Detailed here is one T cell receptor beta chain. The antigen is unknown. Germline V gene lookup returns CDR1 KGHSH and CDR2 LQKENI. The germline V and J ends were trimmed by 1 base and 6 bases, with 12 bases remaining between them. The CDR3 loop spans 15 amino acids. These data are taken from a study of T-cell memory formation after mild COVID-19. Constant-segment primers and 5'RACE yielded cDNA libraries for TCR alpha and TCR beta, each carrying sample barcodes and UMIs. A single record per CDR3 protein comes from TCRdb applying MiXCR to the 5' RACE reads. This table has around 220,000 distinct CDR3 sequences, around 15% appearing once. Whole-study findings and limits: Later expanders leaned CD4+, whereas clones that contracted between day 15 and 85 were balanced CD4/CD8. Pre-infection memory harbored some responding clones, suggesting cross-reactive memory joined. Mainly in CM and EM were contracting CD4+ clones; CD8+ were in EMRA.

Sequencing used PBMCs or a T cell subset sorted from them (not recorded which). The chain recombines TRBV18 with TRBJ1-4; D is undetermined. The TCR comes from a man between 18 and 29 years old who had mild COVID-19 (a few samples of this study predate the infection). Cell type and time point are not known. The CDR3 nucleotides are TGTGCCAGCTCACCACGGGGAGGGAAAGATGAAAAACTGTTTTTT. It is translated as CASSPRGGKDEKLFF.